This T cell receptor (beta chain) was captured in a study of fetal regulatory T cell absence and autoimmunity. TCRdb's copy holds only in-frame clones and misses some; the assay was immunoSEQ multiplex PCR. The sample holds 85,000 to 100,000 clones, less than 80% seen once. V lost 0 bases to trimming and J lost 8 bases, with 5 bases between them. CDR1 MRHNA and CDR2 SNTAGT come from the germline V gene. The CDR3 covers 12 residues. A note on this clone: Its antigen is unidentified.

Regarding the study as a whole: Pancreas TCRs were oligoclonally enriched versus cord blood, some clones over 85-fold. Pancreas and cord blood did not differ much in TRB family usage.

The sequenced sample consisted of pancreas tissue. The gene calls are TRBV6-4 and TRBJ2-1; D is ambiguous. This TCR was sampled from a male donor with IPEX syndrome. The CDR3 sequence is CASSDSSHEQFF. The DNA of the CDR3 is TGTGCCAGCAGTGACTCGAGCCATGAGCAGTTCTTC.